What follows is one T cell receptor beta chain and its context. Its antigen is as yet unknown. This sample is drawn from a study of shared clonotypes between healthy human individuals. Across the study: Used for every donor were three CD4 naive, three CD4 memory, two CD8 naive and one CD8 memory plate. General study findings and limits: What rarefaction showed was incomplete sorted-subset sequencing despite large depth. Sampling was confined to blood; repertoires within tissues likely differ. Relative to memory subsets, naive subsets generally showed larger estimated richness.

The assay was immunoSEQ multiplex PCR, and TCRdb's table has in-frame clones only and misses some. The data hold some 2,100,000 clones, with under 95% observed a single time. V shed 0 bases and J shed 4 bases, with 9 bases lying between them. Germline loops: CDR1 MGHRA, CDR2 YSYEKL. This CDR3 spans 14 amino acids. Naive CD8 cells comprised CD45RO-negative, CCR7-positively selected cells, excluding terminally differentiated effector memory CD45RA+ cells. The specimen was naive CD8+ T cells from PBMCs. V usage is TRBV4-1 and J usage is TRBJ1-2; D is uncertain. This TCR was sampled from a man aged 18 to 30 in good health. Some clones in this sample may be carry-over from other donors' samples. CDR3 bases: TGCGCCAGCAGCCAAGATTCAGGTGCCTATGGCTACACCTTC. Translation gives CASSQDSGAYGYTF.